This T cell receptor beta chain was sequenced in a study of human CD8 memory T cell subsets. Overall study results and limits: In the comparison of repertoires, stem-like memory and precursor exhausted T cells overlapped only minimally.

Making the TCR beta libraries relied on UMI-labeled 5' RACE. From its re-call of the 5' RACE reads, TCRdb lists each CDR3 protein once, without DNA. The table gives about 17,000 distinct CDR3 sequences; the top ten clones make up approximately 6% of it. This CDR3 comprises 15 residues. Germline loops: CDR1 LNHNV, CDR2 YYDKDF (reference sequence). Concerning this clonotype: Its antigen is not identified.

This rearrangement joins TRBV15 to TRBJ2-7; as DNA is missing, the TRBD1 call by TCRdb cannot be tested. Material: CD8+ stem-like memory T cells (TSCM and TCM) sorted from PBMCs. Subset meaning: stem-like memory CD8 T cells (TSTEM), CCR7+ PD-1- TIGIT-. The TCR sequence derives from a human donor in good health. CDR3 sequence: CATSRSRDRGREQYF.